These T cell receptor beta chains were read from a single sample in a study of CD8 T cells in Susac syndrome. TCRdb ran MiXCR on the immunoSEQ multiplex PCR reads and lists one entry per CDR3 protein. The sample has around 81,000 distinct CDR3 sequences; approximately 93% are singletons. Material for sequencing was CD8+ T cells from PBMCs. The receptors shown here come from a human donor with Susac syndrome. CDR3s include the opening cysteine and the closing phenylalanine or tryptophan. Fields, in order: D gene, V gene, CDR3 length, J gene, clone size, CDR3 DNA, CDR3 protein. A D gene is named only where the DNA matches it firmly. Clone size is shown for a subset of rows, as once, few, many or a class of expanded clone.

d_call: -; v_call: TRBV7-9; cdr3_length: 15; j_call: TRBJ2-7; clone_size: -; cdr3_nt: TGTGCCAGCAGCTCCTCACAGGTAACAGCCTACGAGCAGTACTTC; cdr3_aa: CASSSSQVTAYEQYF
d_call: -; v_call: TRBV27; cdr3_length: 11; j_call: TRBJ1-1; clone_size: once; cdr3_nt: TGTGCCAGCGTGTCGGCCACTGAAGCTTTCTTT; cdr3_aa: CASVSATEAFF
d_call: TRBD2; v_call: TRBV7-2; cdr3_length: 17; j_call: TRBJ2-1; clone_size: -; cdr3_nt: TGTGCCAGCAGCTCGACACTAGCGGGGGTCTCCTACAATGAGCAGTTCTTC; cdr3_aa: CASSSTLAGVSYNEQFF
d_call: TRBD1; v_call: TRBV12-3/TRBV12-4; cdr3_length: 15; j_call: TRBJ2-5; clone_size: -; cdr3_nt: TGTGCCAGCAGCCCAGCCGACAGGGGCCGCTCCGCCCAGTACTTC; cdr3_aa: CASSPADRGRSAQYF
d_call: -; v_call: TRBV6-2/TRBV6-3; cdr3_length: 15; j_call: TRBJ2-7; clone_size: -; cdr3_nt: TGTGCCAGCAGTTACTCGTCAATGCCGTGGGACGAGCAGTACTTC; cdr3_aa: CASSYSSMPWDEQYF
d_call: -; v_call: TRBV19; cdr3_length: 14; j_call: TRBJ1-4; clone_size: once; cdr3_nt: TGTGCCAGTATGATGGGGGCAACTAATGAAAAACTGTTTTTT; cdr3_aa: CASMMGATNEKLFF
d_call: TRBD2; v_call: TRBV4-1; cdr3_length: 15; j_call: TRBJ2-7; clone_size: -; cdr3_nt: TGCGCCAGCAGCCCGGGACTAGCGAGCTCTACAGAGCAGTACTTC; cdr3_aa: CASSPGLASSTEQYF
d_call: TRBD1; v_call: TRBV12-3/TRBV12-4; cdr3_length: 14; j_call: TRBJ2-5; clone_size: -; cdr3_nt: TGTGCCAGCAGTCCGGGGACAGCTCAAGAGACCCAGTACTTC; cdr3_aa: CASSPGTAQETQYF
d_call: TRBD2; v_call: TRBV13; cdr3_length: 16; j_call: TRBJ2-7; clone_size: -; cdr3_nt: TGTGCCAGCAGCTTAGGGCGGGGACTAAGCTCCTACGAGCAGTACTTC; cdr3_aa: CASSLGRGLSSYEQYF
d_call: TRBD2; v_call: TRBV4-2; cdr3_length: 17; j_call: TRBJ2-5; clone_size: -; cdr3_nt: TGTGCCAGCAGCCTCGAACTAGCGGGAGAGGGCCAAGAGACCCAGTACTTC; cdr3_aa: CASSLELAGEGQETQYF
d_call: -; v_call: TRBV30; cdr3_length: 10; j_call: TRBJ2-5; clone_size: -; cdr3_nt: TGTGCCTGGATGGGAGAGACCCAGTACTTC; cdr3_aa: CAWMGETQYF
d_call: -; v_call: TRBV30; cdr3_length: 14; j_call: TRBJ1-1; clone_size: -; cdr3_nt: TGTGCCTGGAGTGTAATGACGGTGAACACTGAAGCTTTCTTT; cdr3_aa: CAWSVMTVNTEAFF
d_call: TRBD2; v_call: TRBV20-1; cdr3_length: 18; j_call: TRBJ2-1; clone_size: -; cdr3_nt: TGCAGTGCTAGAGATTTCGGGTTCTTACTAGCGGGGAACAATGAGCAGTTCTTC; cdr3_aa: CSARDFGFLLAGNNEQFF
d_call: -; v_call: TRBV6-5; cdr3_length: 15; j_call: TRBJ1-2; clone_size: -; cdr3_nt: TGTGCCAGCAGACCCCTACCCCAGGGAGTTGGGGGCTACACCTTC; cdr3_aa: CASRPLPQGVGGYTF
d_call: -; v_call: TRBV29-1; cdr3_length: 14; j_call: TRBJ2-7; clone_size: -; cdr3_nt: TGCAGCGTTGAAGATCCCAGCCTCTCCTACGAGCAGTACTTC; cdr3_aa: CSVEDPSLSYEQYF
d_call: -; v_call: TRBV6-5; cdr3_length: 13; j_call: TRBJ1-1; clone_size: -; cdr3_nt: TGTGCCAGCAGTCCCGGGACATCCACTGAAGCTTTCTTT; cdr3_aa: CASSPGTSTEAFF
d_call: -; v_call: TRBV30; cdr3_length: 13; j_call: TRBJ1-2; clone_size: -; cdr3_nt: TGTGCCTGGACCATGGTCGGAAACTATGGCTACACCTTC; cdr3_aa: CAWTMVGNYGYTF
d_call: TRBD2; v_call: TRBV6-5; cdr3_length: 15; j_call: TRBJ2-7; clone_size: -; cdr3_nt: TGTGCCAGCAGTTACGCCGGGGGGATGGACTACGAGCAGTACTTC; cdr3_aa: CASSYAGGMDYEQYF
d_call: -; v_call: TRBV19; cdr3_length: 13; j_call: TRBJ1-4; clone_size: -; cdr3_nt: TGTGCCAGTATGCGGCGGTCTAATGAAAAACTGTTTTTT; cdr3_aa: CASMRRSNEKLFF
d_call: -; v_call: TRBV3-1; cdr3_length: 16; j_call: TRBJ1-5; clone_size: few; cdr3_nt: TGTGCCAGCAGCCAGACCTACGGGACCCCCAATCAGCCCCAGCATTTT; cdr3_aa: CASSQTYGTPNQPQHF
d_call: -; v_call: TRBV2; cdr3_length: 13; j_call: TRBJ2-7; clone_size: -; cdr3_nt: TGTGCCAGATCCAGGAACAGGGCCCCCGAGCAGTACTTC; cdr3_aa: CARSRNRAPEQYF
d_call: -; v_call: TRBV27; cdr3_length: 14; j_call: TRBJ2-7; clone_size: few; cdr3_nt: TGTGCCAGCAGCCCTAGCCGGGGTGGGTACGAGCAGTACTTC; cdr3_aa: CASSPSRGGYEQYF
d_call: -; v_call: TRBV7-8; cdr3_length: 12; j_call: TRBJ2-5; clone_size: -; cdr3_nt: TGTGCCAGCAGCTTAACCTCAGAGACCCAGTACTTC; cdr3_aa: CASSLTSETQYF
d_call: -; v_call: TRBV27; cdr3_length: 15; j_call: TRBJ2-7; clone_size: -; cdr3_nt: TGTGCCAGCCAACCTCATTACGGGAGCTCCTACGAGCAGTACTTC; cdr3_aa: CASQPHYGSSYEQYF
d_call: -; v_call: TRBV5-6; cdr3_length: 13; j_call: TRBJ2-3; clone_size: -; cdr3_nt: TGTGCCAGCAGCTTGAATCGAGTAGATACGCAGTATTTT; cdr3_aa: CASSLNRVDTQYF
d_call: -; v_call: TRBV19; cdr3_length: 15; j_call: TRBJ2-1; clone_size: -; cdr3_nt: TGTGCCAGTTTAGGGGGGGCCAGCTCCTACAATGAGCAGTTCTTC; cdr3_aa: CASLGGASSYNEQFF
d_call: TRBD1; v_call: TRBV13; cdr3_length: 15; j_call: TRBJ1-5; clone_size: -; cdr3_nt: TGTGCCAGCAGCATCACAGGGGTTAGCAATCAGCCCCAGCATTTT; cdr3_aa: CASSITGVSNQPQHF
d_call: -; v_call: TRBV12-3/TRBV12-4; cdr3_length: 12; j_call: TRBJ2-7; clone_size: few; cdr3_nt: TGTGCCAGCTCTCTCGGGTACTACGAGCAGTACTTC; cdr3_aa: CASSLGYYEQYF
d_call: -; v_call: TRBV10-3; cdr3_length: 17; j_call: TRBJ1-2; clone_size: once; cdr3_nt: TGTGCCATCAGTGAGTCCCTACAGGGAAGGCATGACTATGGCTACACCTTC; cdr3_aa: CAISESLQGRHDYGYTF
d_call: -; v_call: TRBV30; cdr3_length: 13; j_call: TRBJ2-1; clone_size: -; cdr3_nt: TGTGCCTGGAGTGTAGGCCAGTACAATGAGCAGTTCTTC; cdr3_aa: CAWSVGQYNEQFF
d_call: -; v_call: TRBV20-1; cdr3_length: 12; j_call: TRBJ1-2; clone_size: -; cdr3_nt: TGCAGCCCGTTGCAGGCCAACTATGGCTACACCTTC; cdr3_aa: CSPLQANYGYTF
d_call: -; v_call: TRBV27; cdr3_length: 12; j_call: TRBJ2-7; clone_size: -; cdr3_nt: TGTGCCAGCAGTTTGGCTGGGTACGAGCAGTACTTC; cdr3_aa: CASSLAGYEQYF
d_call: -; v_call: TRBV6-6; cdr3_length: 14; j_call: TRBJ2-7; clone_size: once; cdr3_nt: TGTGCCAGCAGTTCAGCGGCGACGACCTACGAGCAGTACTTC; cdr3_aa: CASSSAATTYEQYF
d_call: TRBD1; v_call: TRBV24-1; cdr3_length: 13; j_call: TRBJ2-1; clone_size: -; cdr3_nt: TGTGCCGTCAGGGACAGTCTCGCCCATGAGCAGTTCTTC; cdr3_aa: CAVRDSLAHEQFF
d_call: -; v_call: TRBV15; cdr3_length: 14; j_call: TRBJ2-7; clone_size: -; cdr3_nt: TGTGCCACCAGCAGAGATGACAACTCCTACGAGCAGTACTTC; cdr3_aa: CATSRDDNSYEQYF
d_call: -; v_call: TRBV4-1; cdr3_length: 14; j_call: TRBJ2-5; clone_size: -; cdr3_nt: TGCGCCAGCAGCCCCACGGAGGGACACGGGACCCAGTACTTC; cdr3_aa: CASSPTEGHGTQYF
d_call: -; v_call: TRBV25-1; cdr3_length: 16; j_call: TRBJ2-3; clone_size: once; cdr3_nt: TGTGCCAGCACCGAAACCCGGTCTACAGGCACAGATACGCAGTATTTT; cdr3_aa: CASTETRSTGTDTQYF
d_call: -; v_call: TRBV28; cdr3_length: 13; j_call: TRBJ1-5; clone_size: -; cdr3_nt: TGTGCCACCACTTCGGCGCCCAATCAGCCCCAGCATTTT; cdr3_aa: CATTSAPNQPQHF
d_call: -; v_call: TRBV7-2; cdr3_length: 18; j_call: TRBJ2-7; clone_size: -; cdr3_nt: TGTGCCAGCAGCTTAGTCGGGGGGCTCGCGAACCCTTCCTACGAGCAGTACTTC; cdr3_aa: CASSLVGGLANPSYEQYF
d_call: -; v_call: TRBV6-1; cdr3_length: 14; j_call: TRBJ2-7; clone_size: -; cdr3_nt: TGTGCCAGCAGTGAGTCGAGGGTCCTCTACGAGCAGTACTTC; cdr3_aa: CASSESRVLYEQYF
d_call: TRBD2; v_call: TRBV15; cdr3_length: 19; j_call: TRBJ2-7; clone_size: -; cdr3_nt: TGTGCCACCAGCGGAGACCGACAAGGAGGGGCGGGAGGATCCTACGAGCAGTACTTC; cdr3_aa: CATSGDRQGGAGGSYEQYF
d_call: TRBD2; v_call: TRBV7-6; cdr3_length: 15; j_call: TRBJ2-3; clone_size: once; cdr3_nt: TGTGCCAGCAGCTTCGGGACTAGCATCTCAGATACGCAGTATTTT; cdr3_aa: CASSFGTSISDTQYF
d_call: -; v_call: TRBV6-5; cdr3_length: 13; j_call: TRBJ2-7; clone_size: -; cdr3_nt: TGTGCCAGCAGTTACTCGGACTTGGACGAGCAGTACTTC; cdr3_aa: CASSYSDLDEQYF
d_call: -; v_call: TRBV27; cdr3_length: 11; j_call: TRBJ2-7; clone_size: few; cdr3_nt: TGTGCCAGCAGTTCGGCCTACGAGCAGTACTTC; cdr3_aa: CASSSAYEQYF
d_call: -; v_call: TRBV28; cdr3_length: 15; j_call: TRBJ1-2; clone_size: -; cdr3_nt: TGTGCCAGCAGTTTACCCGGGGACTCCATCTATGGCTACACCTTC; cdr3_aa: CASSLPGDSIYGYTF
d_call: TRBD2; v_call: TRBV7-2; cdr3_length: 16; j_call: TRBJ2-5; clone_size: -; cdr3_nt: TGTGCCAGCAGTGTCCTACTAGCGGGGGTTGGAGAGACCCAGTACTTC; cdr3_aa: CASSVLLAGVGETQYF
d_call: -; v_call: TRBV25-1; cdr3_length: 13; j_call: TRBJ2-7; clone_size: -; cdr3_nt: TGTGCCAGCGCCCCAGGGTACTCCTACGAGCAGTACTTC; cdr3_aa: CASAPGYSYEQYF
d_call: TRBD2; v_call: TRBV4-2; cdr3_length: 18; j_call: TRBJ2-7; clone_size: -; cdr3_nt: TGTGCCAGCAGCCAATCCCTCGAGGGTAGCGGGGGTTCCTACGAGCAGTACTTC; cdr3_aa: CASSQSLEGSGGSYEQYF
d_call: -; v_call: TRBV28; cdr3_length: 14; j_call: TRBJ2-7; clone_size: -; cdr3_nt: TGTGCCAGCGGTGTAGGGGGGGCCCTATACGAGCAGTACTTC; cdr3_aa: CASGVGGALYEQYF
d_call: TRBD1; v_call: TRBV7-9; cdr3_length: 15; j_call: TRBJ2-5; clone_size: -; cdr3_nt: TGTGCCAGTTGGGGAAACAGGGGAAGCCAAGAGACCCAGTACTTC; cdr3_aa: CASWGNRGSQETQYF
d_call: TRBD2; v_call: TRBV14; cdr3_length: 16; j_call: TRBJ2-7; clone_size: -; cdr3_nt: TGTGCCAGCAGCCAGACTAGCGGGCGAGTGGCGTACGAGCAGTACTTC; cdr3_aa: CASSQTSGRVAYEQYF
d_call: -; v_call: TRBV28; cdr3_length: 15; j_call: TRBJ2-7; clone_size: -; cdr3_nt: TGTGCCAGCAGTCTTTACCGGGACACATCCTACGAGCAGTACTTC; cdr3_aa: CASSLYRDTSYEQYF
d_call: TRBD2; v_call: TRBV29-1; cdr3_length: 18; j_call: TRBJ2-5; clone_size: -; cdr3_nt: TGCAGCGTTGATGATGTTGGTGGCGGGAGAATTTCCGAAGAGACCCAGTACTTC; cdr3_aa: CSVDDVGGGRISEETQYF
d_call: -; v_call: TRBV20-1; cdr3_length: 14; j_call: TRBJ2-1; clone_size: -; cdr3_nt: TGCAGTGCTAGGGCGCTGAGCTCCTACAATGAGCAGTTCTTC; cdr3_aa: CSARALSSYNEQFF
d_call: -; v_call: TRBV4-2; cdr3_length: 19; j_call: TRBJ2-1; clone_size: -; cdr3_nt: TGTGCCAGCAGCCAAGTGGCGTGGGTCGATTCCGAGAGTTACAATGAGCAGTTCTTC; cdr3_aa: CASSQVAWVDSESYNEQFF
d_call: TRBD2; v_call: TRBV29-1; cdr3_length: 14; j_call: TRBJ2-5; clone_size: once; cdr3_nt: TGCAGCGTCACCGGGACTAGCGGGGTAGAGACCCAGTACTTC; cdr3_aa: CSVTGTSGVETQYF
d_call: -; v_call: TRBV29-1; cdr3_length: 14; j_call: TRBJ2-1; clone_size: -; cdr3_nt: TGCAGCGTTGAAGCGCTGGTTGAGTACAATGAGCAGTTCTTC; cdr3_aa: CSVEALVEYNEQFF
d_call: -; v_call: TRBV5-6; cdr3_length: 12; j_call: TRBJ2-1; clone_size: -; cdr3_nt: TGTGCCAGCACCAGAGGGTCCAATGAGCAGTTCTTC; cdr3_aa: CASTRGSNEQFF
d_call: -; v_call: TRBV19; cdr3_length: 15; j_call: TRBJ2-5; clone_size: few; cdr3_nt: TGTGCCAGTAGAGTCACAGGGTTCGGGGGAGAGACCCAGTACTTC; cdr3_aa: CASRVTGFGGETQYF